This T cell receptor beta chain is drawn from a study of blood T cell repertoires in COVID-19 (dated by TCRdb to 2019 to 2021). Looking at the study overall: Collaborator samples came from the United States, Italy and Spain and covered acute and convalescent phases of COVID-19. The material from the prospective study consisted of cDNA or gDNA derived from T cells, B-cell-depleted T cells, or PBMCs. Deeply sampled blood TCRbeta repertoires from subjects exposed to, actively infected with, or recovered from COVID-19 were included in the dataset. A freely available public database, intended as a resource for researchers studying the immune response to SARS-CoV-2, is where the repertoires were released. The samples were drawn from the first 160 participants of the ongoing ImmuneRACE study and from 1,254 subjects provided by 6 global collaborators. A de-identified subject ID, COVID-19 status, age in years and sex were almost always included in the sample metadata. Where available, HLA class I and class II types were obtained from metadata supplied by the sample provider rather than from assay-based typing. General conclusions and limits of the study: The quantity of clinical and demographic metadata differed by source and by participant and was supplied without curation.

The CDR3 numbers 16 residues from cysteine through phenylalanine. Just the 48-base CDR3 DNA is kept, in frame starting at base 1. The germline V gene provides CDR1 MRHNA and CDR2 SNTAGT. V is cut back by 3 bases and J by 4 bases, with 5 bases in the junction unmatched. One collaborating source in Seattle enrolled patients while the patients were actively infected and followed the patients over time throughout the course of disease. Whole blood was collected in K2EDTA tubes by collaborating institutions according to the institutions' own protocols. For TCRbeta analysis, collaborators shipped samples as frozen whole blood, isolated PBMCs, or DNA extracted from either of those sample types. The immunoSEQ Assay, a bias-controlled multiplex PCR, was used to amplify TCRbeta CDR3 regions from genomic DNA. The study's processing was this. Nucleated cell counts per sample were estimated from amplification of reference gene primers within the assay. To quantify the absolute abundance of each unique TCRbeta CDR3 rearrangement, sequence reads were collapsed and filtered. For each sample, productive Simpson clonality was calculated by taking the square root of Simpson's diversity index across productive rearrangements. In its TCRdb copy, this immuneACCESS table keeps in-frame sequences only and misses some clones. Where compared with another copy, unresolved V genes explain less than half of these, and the others have no known cause. The V and J calls and clone size were taken over from that table, and D and trimming were inferred from the DNA. A total of over 150,000 clones appear in this sample, 70% to 90% of them only once. 15% to 20% of the sample lies in the top ten.

To note about this clone: There is no known antigen for this receptor. Base qualities are not recorded, but no much larger clone differs from it by a single base.

The sequence joins TRBV6-4 to TRBJ2-3; 12 of the junction bases match TRBD1. This receptor was identified in a man in his fifties with COVID-19, enrolled during active disease. The sample consisted of peripheral blood. The DNA reads as follows: TGTGCCAGCAGTGAGTCAGGGACAGGGGGCGCAGATACGCAGTATTTT. The encoded protein is CASSESGTGGADTQYF.